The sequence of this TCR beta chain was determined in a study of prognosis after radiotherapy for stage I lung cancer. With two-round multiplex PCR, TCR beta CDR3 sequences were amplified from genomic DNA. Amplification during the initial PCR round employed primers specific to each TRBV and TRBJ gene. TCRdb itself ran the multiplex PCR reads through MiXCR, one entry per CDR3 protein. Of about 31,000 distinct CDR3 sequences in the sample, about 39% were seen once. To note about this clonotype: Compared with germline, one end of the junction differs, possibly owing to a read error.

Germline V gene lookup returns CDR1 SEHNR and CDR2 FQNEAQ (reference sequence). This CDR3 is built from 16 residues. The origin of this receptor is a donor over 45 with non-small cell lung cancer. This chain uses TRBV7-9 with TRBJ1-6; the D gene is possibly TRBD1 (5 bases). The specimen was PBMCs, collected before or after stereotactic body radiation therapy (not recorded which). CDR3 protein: CASILCRPGRYSPLHF. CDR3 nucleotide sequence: TGTGCCAGCATCTTATGTCGACCGGGACGGTATTCACCCCTCCACTTT.